This T cell receptor (beta chain) was profiled in a study of vaccination effects on CD4 cells after COVID-19 (dated by TCRdb to between 2021 and 2024). General notes on the study: Each participant received two doses of an mRNA SARS-CoV-2 vaccine, either BNT162b2 or mRNA-1273. SARS-CoV-2 spike-specific CD4+ TCR repertoires were compared before and after mRNA vaccination in COVID-19 convalescent patients and in infection-naive vaccine recipients. The full study included over 8 COVID-19 convalescent patients and a handful of SARS-CoV-2-naive healthy vaccine recipients. Cultures from other donors in the study were sequenced with the Oncomine TCR Beta short-read assay on an Illumina iSeq 100. Study-wide conclusions, independent of this receptor: Clones induced by infection and clones induced by vaccination both contracted markedly at late timepoints after vaccination, which fits with T cell responses waning over time. Among healthy vaccine recipients, nearly all vaccine-induced clones were SARS-CoV-2 mono-reactive, and just 1 of 255 was cross-reactive with common cold coronaviruses. The study was limited by a small number of convalescent patients and lacked early post-infection timepoints.

The library was obtained by the immunoSEQ multiplex PCR assay. DNA from the cultured, isolated CD4+ T cells was subjected to TCR beta CDR3 sequencing. Per the authors' processing: Non-productive TCR sequences were removed and reads were trimmed to the CDR3 region, keeping CDR3s of at least 7 amino acids. Antigen-specific clonotypes were identified using the MANAFEST web app by comparison of expansion in peptide wells against reference cultures. Positive clones required FDR<0.05 expansion versus reference and all other wells, odds ratio above 5, and frequency above 0.1% in two replicate wells. Cross-reactive clonotypes were defined as significantly expanded in SARS-CoV-2 spike wells and in at least one common cold coronavirus spike condition. CDR3 similarity was assessed by Levenshtein distance using the stringdist R package, and unrooted trees were constructed with ape in R 3.6.1. TCRdb took over this immuneACCESS table, retaining in-frame rearrangements with V and J assigned. Such tables are incomplete; in checked studies, under half of the missing clones stem from an unresolved V gene, and the remainder is unexplained. That table gives V, J and clone size, and the DNA gave D and trimming. The sample table shows about 65,000 clones, and 76% are seen once. The top ten constitute approximately 3% of the sample.

The ViraFEST assay stimulated PBMC with viral peptide pools and then used TCR sequencing to identify antigen-specific CD4+ T cell clonotypes by expansion. After less than 13 days of culture, CD4+ T cells were isolated with the EasySep CD4+ T cell isolation kit. Negative nucleocapsid antibody results before and after vaccination confirmed that the healthy vaccine recipients had no prior SARS-CoV-2 infection. Approximately 2 million PBMC per well were cultured with around 9.8 ug/ml peptides in IMDM containing roughly 5% human AB serum, approximately 10 IU/ml IL-2 and gentamicin. Half of the culture medium was replaced with fresh IL-2-containing medium on days 3 and 7. Unless otherwise noted, each peptide stimulation condition was cultured in triplicate wells. Using Ficoll-Paque Plus gradient centrifugation, PBMC were separated from whole blood and then either used fresh or cryopreserved at -140C. Overlapping peptide pools spanned the spike proteins of SARS-CoV-2 and the common cold coronaviruses HCoV-NL63, HCoV-OC43 and HCoV-229E. The QIAamp micro DNA kit was used to extract genomic DNA from the cultured CD4+ T cells.

At the junction V is shortened by 0 bases and J by 5 bases, with 9 bases in between. The CDR3 sequence holds 15 residues, the cysteine and phenylalanine included. Of all the DNA, just the CDR3 is kept, 45 bases in frame from base 1. The germline V gene supplies CDR1 SGDLS and CDR2 YYNGEE. A word on this clone: It lacks a known antigen. The input lacks base qualities; no much larger clone sits a single base away.

This TCR came from a human donor who received a COVID-19 vaccine. Recombination joined TRBV9 with TRBJ1-6; matching of 5 bases hints at TRBD1 as the D gene. This specimen consisted of CD4+ T cells from PBMCs cultured with HCoV-NL63 spike peptides, obtained before COVID-19 vaccination. The cell subset or site label corresponds to: HCoV-NL63 spike overlapping peptide pool stimulation. The nucleotide sequence reads as follows: TGTGCCAGCAGCGTAGCGGGACGGAATAATTCACCCCTCCACTTT. The resulting protein is CASSVAGRNNSPLHF. Here the CDR3 is joined to the reference TRBV9 and TRBJ1-6 genes, and the full variable domain is: DSGVTQTPKHLITATGQRVTLRCSPRSGDLSVYWYQQSLDQGLQFLIQYYNGEERAKGNILERFSAQQFPDLHSELNLSSLELGDSALYFCASSVAGRNNSPLHFGNGTRLTVT.